This is a list of T cell receptor beta chains from one sample in a study of T cell changes during pregnancy in multiple sclerosis. TCRdb's table, derived via immunoSEQ multiplex PCR, lists solely in-frame clones and lacks some. Among 45,000 to 55,000 clones listed, 94% were seen once. The sequencing here drew on CD8+ T cells from peripheral blood mononuclear cells, taken before pregnancy. The source of these receptors is a female donor with multiple sclerosis, enrolled in a pregnancy study. The CDR3 runs from the conserved cysteine through the conserved F or W. The D gene is left open where the match is weak. Size values are once, few and many counts, or a class for expanded clones, and some rows have none.

clone_size: -; v_call: TRBV28; j_call: TRBJ2-7; d_call: TRBD2; cdr3_length: 14; cdr3_aa: CASSLLGLAGEQYF; cdr3_nt: TGTGCCAGCAGTTTACTGGGACTAGCGGGTGAGCAGTACTTC
clone_size: -; v_call: TRBV29-1; j_call: TRBJ1-1; d_call: -; cdr3_length: 11; cdr3_aa: CSGVQGTEAFF; cdr3_nt: TGCAGCGGGGTTCAGGGGACTGAAGCTTTCTTT
clone_size: -; v_call: TRBV6-1; j_call: TRBJ1-5; d_call: TRBD1; cdr3_length: 16; cdr3_aa: CASSDPRTGGREPQHF; cdr3_nt: TGTGCCAGCAGTGACCCAAGGACAGGGGGCCGGGAGCCCCAGCATTTT
clone_size: -; v_call: TRBV4-3; j_call: TRBJ2-7; d_call: TRBD2; cdr3_length: 16; cdr3_aa: CASSHAAGGLIYEQYF; cdr3_nt: TGCGCCAGCAGCCACGCAGCGGGAGGGTTAATCTACGAGCAGTACTTC
clone_size: once; v_call: TRBV5-6; j_call: TRBJ2-6; d_call: TRBD2; cdr3_length: 19; cdr3_aa: CASSWGTSIPLSGANVLTF; cdr3_nt: TGTGCCAGCAGCTGGGGGACTAGTATCCCTCTCTCTGGGGCCAACGTCCTGACTTTC
clone_size: -; v_call: TRBV4-1; j_call: TRBJ2-4; d_call: -; cdr3_length: 15; cdr3_aa: CASSQVEDFQNIQYF; cdr3_nt: TGCGCCAGCAGCCAAGTCGAGGACTTCCAAAACATTCAGTACTTC
clone_size: -; v_call: TRBV19; j_call: TRBJ1-1; d_call: TRBD1; cdr3_length: 15; cdr3_aa: CASSMRGHQNTEAFF; cdr3_nt: TGTGCCAGTAGTATGAGGGGGCACCAGAACACTGAAGCTTTCTTT
clone_size: -; v_call: TRBV4-2; j_call: TRBJ1-1; d_call: -; cdr3_length: 12; cdr3_aa: CASSQGQTEAFF; cdr3_nt: TGTGCCAGCAGCCAAGGACAGACTGAAGCTTTCTTT
clone_size: -; v_call: TRBV5-1; j_call: TRBJ2-1; d_call: TRBD2; cdr3_length: 12; cdr3_aa: CASSPSGTWQFF; cdr3_nt: TGCGCCAGCAGCCCTAGCGGGACGTGGCAGTTCTTC
clone_size: -; v_call: TRBV11-2; j_call: TRBJ1-3; d_call: -; cdr3_length: 13; cdr3_aa: CASSLIAGNTIYF; cdr3_nt: TGTGCCAGCAGCTTAATCGCGGGAAACACCATATATTTT
clone_size: -; v_call: TRBV19; j_call: TRBJ2-1; d_call: -; cdr3_length: 13; cdr3_aa: CASSTDSYNEQFF; cdr3_nt: TGTGCCAGTAGTACGGACAGCTACAATGAGCAGTTCTTC
clone_size: -; v_call: TRBV6-1; j_call: TRBJ2-3; d_call: TRBD1; cdr3_length: 15; cdr3_aa: CASSERDRGTDTQYF; cdr3_nt: TGTGCCAGCAGTGAAAGAGACAGGGGCACAGATACGCAGTATTTT
clone_size: -; v_call: TRBV27; j_call: TRBJ1-2; d_call: -; cdr3_length: 14; cdr3_aa: CASSLRHAGHGYTF; cdr3_nt: TGTGCCAGCAGTTTACGACACGCAGGCCATGGCTACACCTTC
clone_size: -; v_call: TRBV27; j_call: TRBJ1-1; d_call: -; cdr3_length: 11; cdr3_aa: CASSGLAEAFF; cdr3_nt: TGTGCCAGCAGCGGACTGGCTGAAGCTTTCTTT
clone_size: -; v_call: TRBV5-4; j_call: TRBJ2-2; d_call: TRBD1; cdr3_length: 15; cdr3_aa: CASSPRTGITGELFF; cdr3_nt: TGTGCCAGCAGCCCGCGGACAGGGATCACCGGGGAGCTGTTTTTT
clone_size: -; v_call: TRBV19; j_call: TRBJ2-2; d_call: TRBD2; cdr3_length: 15; cdr3_aa: CASSTSLAGGSELFF; cdr3_nt: TGTGCCAGTAGTACGTCATTAGCGGGAGGGTCGGAGCTGTTTTTT
clone_size: -; v_call: TRBV29-1; j_call: TRBJ1-2; d_call: TRBD1; cdr3_length: 16; cdr3_aa: CSVEVARQGAPYGYTF; cdr3_nt: TGCAGCGTTGAAGTAGCCCGACAGGGGGCCCCCTATGGCTACACCTTC
clone_size: -; v_call: TRBV27; j_call: TRBJ2-2; d_call: -; cdr3_length: 12; cdr3_aa: CASKRQGGELFF; cdr3_nt: TGTGCCAGCAAACGGCAGGGCGGGGAGCTGTTTTTT
clone_size: -; v_call: TRBV27; j_call: TRBJ1-2; d_call: -; cdr3_length: 12; cdr3_aa: CASSSSDYGYTF; cdr3_nt: TGTGCCAGCAGTTCTTCTGACTATGGCTACACCTTC
clone_size: few; v_call: TRBV4-1; j_call: TRBJ1-1; d_call: TRBD1; cdr3_length: 15; cdr3_aa: CASSQGTGENTEAFF; cdr3_nt: TGCGCCAGCAGCCAGGGTACAGGGGAGAACACTGAAGCTTTCTTT
clone_size: -; v_call: TRBV7-9; j_call: TRBJ2-1; d_call: TRBD1; cdr3_length: 15; cdr3_aa: CASSPTGAAYNEQFF; cdr3_nt: TGTGCCAGCAGCCCGACAGGGGCGGCCTACAATGAGCAGTTCTTC
clone_size: -; v_call: TRBV7-3; j_call: TRBJ2-1; d_call: -; cdr3_length: 13; cdr3_aa: CASSPSSDNEQFF; cdr3_nt: TGTGCCAGCAGCCCCTCCTCTGACAATGAGCAGTTCTTC
clone_size: -; v_call: TRBV10-1; j_call: TRBJ2-3; d_call: -; cdr3_length: 13; cdr3_aa: CASRDFLTDTQYF; cdr3_nt: TGCGCCAGCAGGGACTTCCTCACAGATACGCAGTATTTT
clone_size: -; v_call: TRBV2; j_call: TRBJ2-7; d_call: -; cdr3_length: 16; cdr3_aa: CASSVPKQGSSYEQYF; cdr3_nt: TGTGCCAGCAGTGTACCGAAACAGGGTTCCTCCTACGAGCAGTACTTC
clone_size: -; v_call: TRBV5-1; j_call: TRBJ1-1; d_call: -; cdr3_length: 14; cdr3_aa: CASSGLGAFSEAFF; cdr3_nt: TGCGCCAGCAGCGGTCTTGGTGCCTTTAGTGAAGCTTTCTTT